The clone carrying this TCR beta chain was picked up one time. Its antigen is unidentified. The data belong to a study of OX40 agonist ivuxolimab in advanced cancers. The wider study: Ivuxolimab, which is an agonistic anti-OX40 (CD134) antibody, was administered to the patients.

TCRdb keeps only in-frame clones here, not all; method: immunoSEQ multiplex PCR. The data hold 37,000 or so clones, with more than 75% observed a single time. Peripheral blood came from all dose cohorts at three timepoints. Study observations and caveats: At 0.1 to 3.0 mg/kg and by week 6, CD4+ and CD8+ T cells in the blood had expanded clonally.

The TCR comes from an adult with an advanced solid tumor such as melanoma, head and neck, liver or kidney cancer. Sample: CD4+ or CD8+ T cells sorted from blood, taken in a trial of the OX40 agonist ivuxolimab.

For the CDR3, the DNA is TGCGCCAGCAGCCGGGTCACGGGGGAACAAGAGACCCAGTACTTC. The encoded protein is CASSRVTGEQETQYF. The rearrangement uses TRBV4-3 and TRBJ2-5; perhaps TRBD2 as D (6 bases). This CDR3 contains 15 residues. V shed 4 bases and J shed 2 bases, with 14 bases lying between them. Germline V CDR1 and CDR2: LGHNA, YSLEER.